This T cell receptor beta chain stems from a study of blood T cell repertoires in COVID-19. This table comes from immunoSEQ multiplex PCR, and its TCRdb copy is limited to in-frame clones, with some not included. The profile shows 150,000 to 200,000 clones, around 77% of them singletons. The germline gives CDR1 LNHDA, CDR2 SQIVND (reference sequence). This CDR3 spans 15 amino acids. V was clipped by 1 base and J by 4 bases, with 13 bases between them. The clonotype was recovered from a man aged 65 to 79 with acute or convalescent COVID-19. The chain recombines TRBV19 with TRBJ2-5; the D is unclear. The sequenced material came from peripheral blood. As DNA, the CDR3 is TGTGCCAGTAGTATAGTGGCAGGCTCCTTAGAGACCCAGTACTTC. Translated, it gives CASSIVAGSLETQYF.